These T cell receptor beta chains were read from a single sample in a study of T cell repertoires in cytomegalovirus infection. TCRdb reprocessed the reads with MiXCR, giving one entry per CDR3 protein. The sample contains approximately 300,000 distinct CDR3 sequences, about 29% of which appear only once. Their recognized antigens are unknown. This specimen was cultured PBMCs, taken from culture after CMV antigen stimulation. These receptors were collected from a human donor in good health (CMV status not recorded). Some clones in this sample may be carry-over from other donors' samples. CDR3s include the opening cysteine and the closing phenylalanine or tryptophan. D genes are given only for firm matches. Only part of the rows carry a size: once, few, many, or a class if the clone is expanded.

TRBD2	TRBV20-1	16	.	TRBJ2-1	TGCAGTGCTAGAGATCAATGGCAGCGGGAGAGCAATGAGCAGTTCTTC	CSARDQWQRESNEQFF
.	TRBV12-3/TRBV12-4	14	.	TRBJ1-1	TGTGCCAGCAGTCCCCCATGGGGGTCCACTGAAGCTTTCTTT	CASSPPWGSTEAFF
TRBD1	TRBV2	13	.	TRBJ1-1	TGTGCCAGCATCGAAGGAGGGACAGGCTCCACTTTCTTT	CASIEGGTGSTFF
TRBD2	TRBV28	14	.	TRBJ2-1	TGTGCCATCTTAGCGGGAGGTTCCTACAATGAGCAGTTCTTC	CAILAGGSYNEQFF
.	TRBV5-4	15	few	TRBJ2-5	TGTGCCAGCAGCTTGAGTGGCTGGCAGAAAGAGACCCAGTACTTC	CASSLSGWQKETQYF
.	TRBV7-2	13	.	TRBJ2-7	TGTGCCAGCAGCCCGACCGGGGGCATCGAGCAGTACTTC	CASSPTGGIEQYF
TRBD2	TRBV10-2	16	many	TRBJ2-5	TGCGCCAGCAGGGGGCCAGCGGGGGGGCCCGGAGAGACCCAGTACTTC	CASRGPAGGPGETQYF
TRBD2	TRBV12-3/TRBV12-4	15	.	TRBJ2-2	TGTGCCAGCAGTAAGGGACTAGTGGGATCCGGGGAGCTGTTTTTT	CASSKGLVGSGELFF
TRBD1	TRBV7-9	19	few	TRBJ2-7	TGTGCCAGCAGCGTTACGGCGACTTCGACAGGGGCGACTTTCTACGAGCAGTACTTC	CASSVTATSTGATFYEQYF
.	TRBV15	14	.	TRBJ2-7	TGTGCCACCAGCAGAGAGATCATAGCGCCGGAGCAGTACTTC	CATSREIIAPEQYF
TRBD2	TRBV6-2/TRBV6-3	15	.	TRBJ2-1	TGTGCCAGCAGTAATCTAGCGGGAGCGGGTGATGAGCAGTTCTTC	CASSNLAGAGDEQFF
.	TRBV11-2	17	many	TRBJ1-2	TGTGCCAGCAGCTTAGGCTACAGGGATCTCCGTGGCTATGGCTACACCTTC	CASSLGYRDLRGYGYTF
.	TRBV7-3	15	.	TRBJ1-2	TGTGCCAGCAGCTCCCAACCCCCGGACAACTATGGCTACACCTTC	CASSSQPPDNYGYTF
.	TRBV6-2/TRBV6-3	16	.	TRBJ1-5	TGTGCCAGCAGCCACTTCGGGGTCCATAGCAATCAGCCCCAGCATTTT	CASSHFGVHSNQPQHF
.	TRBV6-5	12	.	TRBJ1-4	TGTGCCAGCGGCCGGGACAATGAAAAACTGTTTTTT	CASGRDNEKLFF
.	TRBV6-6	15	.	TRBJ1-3	TGTGCCAGCAGGTCGTCCACAGCCTCTGGAAACACCATATATTTT	CASRSSTASGNTIYF
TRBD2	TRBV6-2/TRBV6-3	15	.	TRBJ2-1	TGTGCCAGCAGTTACGGGCTAGCGGGGGCGGTTGAGCAGTTCTTC	CASSYGLAGAVEQFF
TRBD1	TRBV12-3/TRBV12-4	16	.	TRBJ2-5	TGTGCCAGCAGTGTCGGACAGGGGAGAGGTCAAGAGACCCAGTACTTC	CASSVGQGRGQETQYF
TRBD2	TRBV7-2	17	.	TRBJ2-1	TGTGCCAGCAGCTTAAGACTAGCGGGAGGCGGGGACAATGAGCAGTTCTTC	CASSLRLAGGGDNEQFF
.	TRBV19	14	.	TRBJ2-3	TGTGCCAGTAGGTACGGAGACCTGCCGGATACGCAGTATTTT	CASRYGDLPDTQYF
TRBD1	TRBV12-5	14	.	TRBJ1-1	TGTGCTAGTGGCCGAGGACAGGGGAACACTGAAGCTTTCTTT	CASGRGQGNTEAFF
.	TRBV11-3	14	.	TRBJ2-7	TGTGCCAGCAGCCCCCCGGGCAGGACCTACGAGCAGTACTTC	CASSPPGRTYEQYF
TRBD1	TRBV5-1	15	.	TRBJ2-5	TGCGCCAGCAGCCAGTCCGGGACAGGGGTGGAGACCCAGTACTTC	CASSQSGTGVETQYF
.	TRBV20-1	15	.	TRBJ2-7	TGCAGTGCTAGACCCCAAAACCCGCCCACCTACGAGCAGTACTTC	CSARPQNPPTYEQYF
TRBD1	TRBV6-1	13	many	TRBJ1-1	TGTGCCGGGAACAGGGGGGTGAACACTGAAGCTTTCTTT	CAGNRGVNTEAFF
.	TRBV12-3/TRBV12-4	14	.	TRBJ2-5	TGTGCCAGCTCTGAGTTCCCAGCGGTGGAGACCCAGTACTTC	CASSEFPAVETQYF
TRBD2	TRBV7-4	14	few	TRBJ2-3	TGTGCCAGCAGCTCCGGACTAGCGTTCGATACGCAGTATTTT	CASSSGLAFDTQYF
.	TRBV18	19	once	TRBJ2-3	TGTGCCAGCTCACCTAGGCTTGCCTATGCGCCCGGAAGCACAGATACGCAGTATTTT	CASSPRLAYAPGSTDTQYF
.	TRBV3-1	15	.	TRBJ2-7	TGTGCCAGCAGCCAGTACCCGGGACACATGTACGAGCAGTACTTC	CASSQYPGHMYEQYF
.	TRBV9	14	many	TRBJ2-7	TGTGCCAGCAGCCCCTGGGCAGGGTCCTACGAGCAGTACTTC	CASSPWAGSYEQYF
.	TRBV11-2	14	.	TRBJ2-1	TGTGCCAGCAGCCGGGGTAGCGGACACAATGAGCAGTTCTTC	CASSRGSGHNEQFF
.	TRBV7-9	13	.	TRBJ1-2	TGTGCCAGCAGCTCTACAGAAGATTATGGCTACACCTTC	CASSSTEDYGYTF
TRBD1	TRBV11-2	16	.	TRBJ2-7	TGTGCCAGCAGCGACAGGACAGGGCCCTCGGGGTACGAGCAGTACTTC	CASSDRTGPSGYEQYF